What follows are 12 T cell receptor beta chains derived from one specimen sequenced in a study of T cell responses to AZD1222 COVID-19 vaccine. Profiled with immunoSEQ multiplex PCR; TCRdb holds only in-frame clones, not every one. The table shows roughly 80,000 clones, with under 95% occurring only once. The starting material was peripheral blood, obtained on day 0 of MenACWY control vaccination. All receptors come from an adult in good health.

The chain joins TRBV5-6 to TRBJ1-5; D unclear. Trimming took 4 bases from V and 3 from J, leaving 14 bases between them. The CDR3 has 15 amino acids. Germline-derived CDR1 and CDR2 are SGHDT and YYEEEE. The CDR3 coding sequence is TGTGCCAGCAGCAGTAGTACAGTCTACAATCAGCCCCAGCATTTT. As protein: CASSSSTVYNQPQHF.

The V call is TRBV7-2, the J call TRBJ2-5, with D perhaps matching TRBD1 (7 bases). The germline gives CDR1 SGHTA, CDR2 FQGNSA. CDR3 length equals 18 residues. Trimming cost V 2 bases and J 2 bases, with 21 bases left between them. As DNA, the CDR3 is TGTGCCAGCAGCTTATTGGGCGGATGGGCAGGGGGGCAAGAGACCCAGTACTTC. Encoded protein: CASSLLGGWAGGQETQYF.

The chain is built from TRBV7-9 and TRBJ2-2; 9 bases map to TRBD1. V shed 5 bases, J shed 7 bases, and the junction held 5 bases outside the gene matches. This CDR3 is built from 14 residues. The germline V gene encodes CDR1 SEHNR and CDR2 FQNEAQ (reference sequence). This chain's CDR3 is CASSINRGRGELFF. The CDR3 bases are TGTGCCAGCAGCATAAACAGGGGGCGCGGGGAGCTGTTTTTT. Full variable domain (missing parts from reference TRBV7-9 and TRBJ2-2): DTGVSQNPRHKITKRGQNVTFRCDPISEHNRLYWYRQTLGQGPEFLTYFQNEAQLEKSRLLSDRFSAERPKGSFSTLEIQRTEQGDSAMYLCASSINRGRGELFFGEGSRLTVL.

The chain has TRBV19 and TRBJ2-1, with 11 bases lining up with TRBD2. This CDR3 contains 14 residues. J was trimmed by 4 bases and V by 9 bases; bases with no gene match: 5. Germline V gene sequence: CDR1 LNHDA, CDR2 SQIVND (reference sequence). CDR3 sequence reads: CARFGTSGYNEQFF. The CDR3, as DNA: TGTGCCAGATTTGGGACTAGCGGTTACAATGAGCAGTTCTTC.

V is TRBV12-3 or TRBV12-4 and J is TRBJ1-6; 8 bases agree with TRBD1. This CDR3 has 13 amino acids. V shed 10 bases, J shed 8 bases, and the junction held 7 bases outside the gene matches. The CDR3 loop reads CAIQGDGDSPLHF. The CDR3 nucleotides are TGTGCCATACAGGGGGATGGGGATTCACCCCTCCACTTT.

A single count supports this clone. The chain recombines TRBV3-1 (or the pseudogene TRBV3-2) with TRBJ2-3; 12 positions match TRBD2. Losses at the gene ends were 0 bases for V and 4 bases for J; bases not matched to a gene: 14. From germline, CDR1 is LGHDT and CDR2 YNNKEL (reference sequence). CDR3 length: 20 amino acids. CDR3 loop: CASSQEHSLAGGPGSDTQYF. The CDR3 DNA reads TGTGCCAGCAGCCAAGAGCATTCTCTAGCGGGAGGGCCAGGGTCAGATACGCAGTATTTT.

V gene TRBV5-6 combines with J gene TRBJ1-1; D is unresolved. Trimming took 6 bases from V and 3 from J, leaving 12 bases between them. Germline V lookup: CDR1 SGHDT, CDR2 YYEEEE. CDR3 length equals 13 residues. The CDR3 DNA sequence: TGTGCCAGCACGTTGTTCGGGGACACTGAAGCTTTCTTT. This sequence encodes CASTLFGDTEAFF.

The rearrangement links TRBV3-1 (or the pseudogene TRBV3-2) to TRBJ2-3; 9 bases fit TRBD2. This CDR3 spans 14 amino acids. V lost 1 base and J lost 9; bases outside the gene matches: 5. In germline, CDR1 is LGHDT, CDR2 YNNKEL (reference sequence). The CDR3 DNA follows: TGTGCCAGCAGCCAAGTAGCGGGAGAAGGGACGCAGTATTTT. This translates into CASSQVAGEGTQYF.

The V call is TRBV6-5, the J call TRBJ1-5; D gene ambiguous. The germline V gene encodes CDR1 MNHEY and CDR2 SVGAGI. The V and J ends lost 0 bases and 4 bases respectively, with 10 bases between them. CDR3 size: 15 residues. CDR3: CASSYSPSLNQPQHF. CDR3 DNA: TGTGCCAGCAGTTACTCCCCTTCGTTAAATCAGCCCCAGCATTTT.

This chain connects TRBV5-1 to TRBJ2-1; TRBD2 agrees at 8 bases. CDR1 is SGHRS and CDR2 is YFSETQ in the germline V gene. This CDR3 has 19 residues. After removal of 0 bases from V and 9 bases from J, the junction contained 20 bases not matched to a gene. Here the CDR3 DNA reads TGCGCCAGCAGCTTGGCGGTAGCGGGAAGGCGAATACACGGGGGTGAGCAGTTCTTC. Translation: CASSLAVAGRRIHGGEQFF.

The rearrangement joins TRBV9 to TRBJ2-3; D is perhaps TRBD1 (7 bases). Germline assignment: CDR1 SGDLS and CDR2 YYNGEE. Between the trimmed V and J ends, which lost 8 bases and 4 bases, there was a span of 14 bases. The CDR3 is made up of 13 amino acids. CDR3 sequence: CASQGGSADTQYF. In DNA form, the CDR3 reads TGTGCCAGTCAGGGGGGCTCCGCAGATACGCAGTATTTT.

The CDR3 here is CASSEMGVGQPQHF. The DNA for the CDR3 is TGTGCCAGCAGTGAAATGGGAGTGGGGCAGCCCCAGCATTTT. The V gene is TRBV2, the J gene TRBJ1-5, with D uncertain. Trimming left V 2 bases short and J 7 bases short, with 12 bases between. This CDR3 is built from 14 residues. Germline V gives CDR1 SNHLY, CDR2 FYNNEI. Full variable domain (rest looked up from reference TRBV2 and TRBJ1-5): EPEVTQTPSHQVTQMGQEVILRCVPISNHLYFYWYRQILGQKVEFLVSFYNNEISEKSEIFDDQFSVERPDGSNFTLKIRSTKLEDSAMYFCASSEMGVGQPQHFGDGTRLSIL.